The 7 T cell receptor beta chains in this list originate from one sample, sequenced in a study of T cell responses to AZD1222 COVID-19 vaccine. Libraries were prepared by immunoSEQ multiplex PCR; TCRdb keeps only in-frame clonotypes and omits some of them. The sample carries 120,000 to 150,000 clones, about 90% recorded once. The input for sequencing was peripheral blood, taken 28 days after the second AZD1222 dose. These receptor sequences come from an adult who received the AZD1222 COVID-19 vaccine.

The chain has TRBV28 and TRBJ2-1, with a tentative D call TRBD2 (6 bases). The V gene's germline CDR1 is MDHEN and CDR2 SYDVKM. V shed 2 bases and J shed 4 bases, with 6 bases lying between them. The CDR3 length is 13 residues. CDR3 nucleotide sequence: TGTGCCAGCAGTTTAGCGGGGTACAATGAGCAGTTCTTC. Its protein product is CASSLAGYNEQFF.

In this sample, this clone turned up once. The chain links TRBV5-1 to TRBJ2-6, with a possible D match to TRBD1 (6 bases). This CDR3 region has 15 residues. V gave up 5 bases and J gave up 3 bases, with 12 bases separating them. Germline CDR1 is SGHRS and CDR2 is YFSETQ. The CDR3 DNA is TGCGCCAGCAGGAGACAGGCAGATGGGGCCAACGTCCTGACTTTC. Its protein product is CASRRQADGANVLTF.

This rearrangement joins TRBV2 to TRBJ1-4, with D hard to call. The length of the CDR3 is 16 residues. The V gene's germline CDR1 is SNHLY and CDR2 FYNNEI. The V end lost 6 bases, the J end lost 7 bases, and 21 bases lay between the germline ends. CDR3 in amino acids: CASSLSPHGSGEKLFF. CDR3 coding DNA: TGTGCCAGCAGCCTTAGTCCCCACGGATCAGGTGAAAAACTGTTTTTT. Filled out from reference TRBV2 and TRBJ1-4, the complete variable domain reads EPEVTQTPSHQVTQMGQEVILRCVPISNHLYFYWYRQILGQKVEFLVSFYNNEISEKSEIFDDQFSVERPDGSNFTLKIRSTKLEDSAMYFCASSLSPHGSGEKLFFGSGTQLSVL.

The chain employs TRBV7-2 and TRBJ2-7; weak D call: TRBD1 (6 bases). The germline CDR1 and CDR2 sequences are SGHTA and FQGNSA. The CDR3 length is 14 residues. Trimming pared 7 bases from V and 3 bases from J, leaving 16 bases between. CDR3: CASTEQGTLYEQYF. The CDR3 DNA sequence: TGTGCCAGCACCGAACAGGGTACCCTCTACGAGCAGTACTTC. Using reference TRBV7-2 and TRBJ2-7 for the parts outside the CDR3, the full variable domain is GAGVSQSPSNKVTEKGKDVELRCDPISGHTALYWYRQSLGQGLEFLIYFQGNSAPDKSGLPSDRFSAERTGGSVSTLTIQRTQQEDSAVYLCASTEQGTLYEQYFGPGTRLTVT.

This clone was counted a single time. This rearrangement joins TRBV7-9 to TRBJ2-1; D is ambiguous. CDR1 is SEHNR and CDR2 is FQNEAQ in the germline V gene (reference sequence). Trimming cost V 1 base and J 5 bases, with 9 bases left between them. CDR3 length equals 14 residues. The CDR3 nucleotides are TGTGCCAGCAGCTTAGGGTCTAGGAACAATGAGCAGTTCTTC. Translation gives CASSLGSRNNEQFF.

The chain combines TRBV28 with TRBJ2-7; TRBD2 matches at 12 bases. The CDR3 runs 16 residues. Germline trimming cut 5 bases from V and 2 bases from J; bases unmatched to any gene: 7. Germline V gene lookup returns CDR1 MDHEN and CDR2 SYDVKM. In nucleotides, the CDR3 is TGTGCCAGCAGTAGCCCCGGACTAGCGGGACCCTACGAGCAGTACTTC. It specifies CASSSPGLAGPYEQYF.

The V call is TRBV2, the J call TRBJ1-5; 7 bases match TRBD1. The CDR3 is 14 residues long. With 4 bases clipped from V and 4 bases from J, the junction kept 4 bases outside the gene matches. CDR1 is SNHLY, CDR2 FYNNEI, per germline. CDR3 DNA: TGTGCCAGCAGTGGCCTACAGGGGAATCAGCCCCAGCATTTT. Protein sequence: CASSGLQGNQPQHF.